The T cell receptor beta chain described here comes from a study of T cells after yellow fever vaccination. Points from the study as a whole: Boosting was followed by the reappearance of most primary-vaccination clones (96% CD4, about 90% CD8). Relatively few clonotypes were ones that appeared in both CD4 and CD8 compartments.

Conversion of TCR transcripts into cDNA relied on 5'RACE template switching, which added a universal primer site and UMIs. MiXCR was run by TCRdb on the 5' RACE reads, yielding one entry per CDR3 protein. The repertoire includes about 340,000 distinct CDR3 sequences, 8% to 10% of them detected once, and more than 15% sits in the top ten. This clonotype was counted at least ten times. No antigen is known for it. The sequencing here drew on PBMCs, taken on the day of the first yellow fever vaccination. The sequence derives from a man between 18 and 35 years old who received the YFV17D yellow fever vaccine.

CDR3 in amino acids: CASSPRGGRETQYF. The CDR3 bases are TGCGCCAGCAGCCCTCGGGGGGGGCGAGAGACCCAGTACTTC. V and J are TRBV5-1 and TRBJ2-5, with TRBD2 matching over 8 bases. V dropped 4 bases and J dropped 4; count of bases not matched to a gene: 6. The CDR3 is 14 amino acids. Germline V CDR1 and CDR2: SGHRS, YFSETQ.